This TCR beta chain was profiled in a study of molecular identifiers for immune sequencing clone quantification (dated by TCRdb to 2016 to 2019). With respect to the entire study: In a replicate experiment, RNA from around 18,000 or 91,000 naive CD8 T cells was split into five aliquots, four of which were sequenced. This methods study benchmarked molecular-identifier clustering-based TCR repertoire sequencing (MIDCIRS) and TCR RNA copy counting, using CD8 T cells to do so. Study-wide conclusions, independent of this receptor: Naive libraries contained spiked-in Jurkat TCR RNA (more than 9 copies' worth), which is not part of the donor repertoire. Spiked-in Jurkat TCR RNA equivalent to a single cell was reported to be detectable even among 850,000 to 1,000,000 naive CD8 T cells. When barcode sub-clustering was omitted, TCR diversity was inflated by chimeric consensus sequences, with chimeras reaching as high as 47%. Identical TCR molecules sharing a barcode could cause highly expanded clone sizes to be underestimated. In CMV-specific effector cells, clones with more than 20 RNA copies contained over 99% of molecules, whereas in naive cells such clones contained under 1% of molecules. Modeling indicated around 3 TCR RNA copies recovered per cell, compared with 7.5 to 10 by digital PCR, which implies a capture efficiency of about 31%.

The library was prepared using PCR. TCRdb records Illumina HiSeq 4000 as the sequencer. Bulk TCR libraries were generated as previously described, with the TCR primers listed in Table S5 used. Purification of total RNA was performed with the Qiagen AllPrep DNA/RNA kit. Before analysis, reads from multiple sequencing runs of one library were combined. In the original analysis: Reads were retained only if their TCR constant sequence matched exactly, and those retained reads were trimmed to 150 nt and grouped according to their 12-nt molecular barcodes. Within each barcode group, reads were sub-clustered at a 15% Levenshtein threshold, and quality-weighted consensus sequences were built per RNA molecule. Non-functional sequences were discarded, and so were lower-count sequences lying one edit away from another sequence. Based on fitting two negative binomial distributions, any barcode sub-cluster with under 20% of the maximum read count was discarded. The public sequencing data were trimmed at Q25 with fastp and processed into clonotypes with MiXCR by TCRdb, which kept only in-frame beta chains. Duplicate CDR3 protein sequences are folded into a single record with the most common DNA and genes. The V and J calls were not made by the authors but by TCRdb's processing. A total of hundreds of thousands of distinct CDR3 sequences appear in this sample, approximately 20% of them only once. The biggest ten clones account for roughly 0.85% of the sample.

Per the germline V gene, SGHDT is the CDR1 and YYEEEE is the CDR2. Its CDR3 holds 15 amino acids, cysteine through phenylalanine. Just CDR3 DNA is preserved here, 45 bases in frame from base 1. A distance of 9 bases separates the germline ends of V and J, which lose 0 bases and 2 bases respectively. A remark on this clonotype: Its antigen remains undetermined. No base quality information exists; no much larger clone differs at one position.

Libraries of naive CD8 T cells were built from anywhere between about 17,000 and 1,000,000 sorted cells, with 10%, 30% or 50% of the purified RNA used. Naive CD8 T cells, defined as CD8+CD4-CCR7+CD45RA+, were FACS-sorted into RLT Plus buffer on a BD FACSAria II. To test detection sensitivity, Jurkat RNA equal to 10 or so TCR copies was added to samples of about 18,000-1,100,000 naive CD8 T cells. CD8 T cells were enriched using RosetteSep CD8+ T Cell Enrichment Cocktail and Ficoll-Paque, and the enriched cells then underwent ACK red cell lysis. The sample taken for sequencing was naive CD8+ T cells from blood, with Jurkat cell RNA spiked in. What this sample's cell subset or site label stands for: FACS-sorted CD8+CD4-CCR7+CD45RA+ naive T cells. The clonotype originates from a human donor in good health. Some libraries in this study had Jurkat cell RNA spiked in. The sequence joins TRBV5-6 to TRBJ2-1; a tentative D call is TRBD2 (5 bases match). The CDR3 region: CASSLGTRTYNEQFF. The DNA sequence is TGTGCCAGCAGCTTGGGGACTCGGACCTACAATGAGCAGTTCTTC.